These 25 T cell receptor beta chains share one sample of origin, sequenced in a study of naive and memory T cell subsets. An equimolar mix of two oligonucleotides served as the beta constant-region primer for TRBC1 and TRBC2. TCRdb processed the UMI-ligation and nested PCR reads anew with MiXCR; each CDR3 protein has one entry. The data contain 130,000 to 150,000 distinct CDR3 sequences, 15% to 20% of them singletons. Specimen: naive CD4+ T cells from blood. The receptors stem from a human donor in good health.

The V gene is TRBV18, the J gene TRBJ2-7, with 8 bases fitting TRBD1. J lost 6 bases, V lost 3 bases, and 10 bases had no gene match. The CDR3 spans 15 residues. In germline, CDR1 is KGHSH, CDR2 LQKENI. This chain's CDR3 is CASSPWGVDRGEQYF. CDR3 nucleotide sequence: TGTGCCAGCTCACCCTGGGGGGTAGACAGGGGCGAGCAGTACTTC. Full variable domain (outside the CDR3, taken from reference TRBV18 and TRBJ2-7): NAGVMQNPRHLVRRRGQEARLRCSPMKGHSHVYWYRQLPEEGLKFMVYLQKENIIDESGMPKERFSAEFPKEGPSILRIQQVVRGDSAAYFCASSPWGVDRGEQYFGPGTRLTVT.

This clonotype has ten or more counts. This rearrangement joins TRBV5-1 to TRBJ2-5, with no clear D. V lost 5 bases and J lost 4, with 9 bases in between. The CDR3 is 12 amino acids. Germline CDR1 and CDR2: SGHRS and YFSETQ. In nucleotides, the CDR3 is TGCGCCAGCAGTCTGGAAGGAGAGACCCAGTACTTC. Its protein product is CASSLEGETQYF.

This clonotype was recorded at least ten times. The V call is TRBV30, the J call TRBJ2-3, with 9 bases that match TRBD2. V shed 2 bases and J 3 bases; nucleotides not matched to a gene: 6. From germline, CDR1 is GTSNPN and CDR2 SVGIG (reference sequence). The length of the CDR3 is 15 residues. The CDR3: CAWSLAGVGTDTQYF. The CDR3 DNA reads as TGTGCCTGGAGTTTAGCGGGAGTGGGGACAGATACGCAGTATTTT.

The chain recombines TRBV20-1 with TRBJ1-1, with no clear D. The V and J ends lost 1 base and 8 bases respectively, with 5 bases between them. Germline V gene sequence: CDR1 DFQATT, CDR2 SNEGSKA (reference sequence). The CDR3 extends over 10 amino acids. For the CDR3, the DNA is TGCAGTGCTAGAGTGCGGGAAGCTTTCTTT. It yields the protein CSARVREAFF.

V is TRBV7-2 and J is TRBJ2-2, with no clear D. The CDR3 has 13 amino acids. V lost 3 bases, J lost 7 bases, and 9 bases lay in between. Germline V gene data show CDR1 as SGHTA and CDR2 as FQGNSA. The CDR3 DNA follows: TGTGCCAGCAGCTTTTCCGGCTTCGGGGAGCTGTTTTTT. It codes for CASSFSGFGELFF.

This clonotype was observed at least ten times. V usage is TRBV28 and J usage is TRBJ2-1, with a weak D call TRBD2 (6 bases). The V gene's germline CDR1 is MDHEN and CDR2 SYDVKM. The CDR3 loop spans 14 amino acids. V was trimmed by 5 bases and J by 6 bases, leaving 14 bases between them. The CDR3 region is CASSLPSGVNEQFF. The CDR3 DNA reads TGTGCCAGCAGTCTCCCCTCGGGAGTCAATGAGCAGTTCTTC.

This chain uses TRBV10-3 with TRBJ2-7; tentatively, D is TRBD1 or TRBD2 (5 bases each). Germline loops: CDR1 ENHRY, CDR2 SYGVKD. With 8 bases removed from V and 2 bases from J, the gap between germline ends came to 10 bases. This CDR3 is built from 12 residues. This chain's CDR3 is CAIGDGTYEQYF. The CDR3 nucleotides read TGTGCCATCGGGGACGGAACCTACGAGCAGTACTTC.

This chain links TRBV11-2 with TRBJ2-5; D is possibly TRBD2 (6 bases). The CDR3 has 16 amino acids. Germline-derived CDR1 and CDR2 are SGHAT and FQNNGV. V gave up 2 bases and J gave up 7 bases, with 20 bases separating them. This CDR3 reads CASSLIGGALRTTQYF. The CDR3 DNA sequence: TGTGCCAGCAGCTTAATTGGCGGGGCCCTTCGTACGACCCAGTACTTC.

The rearrangement joins TRBV12-3 or TRBV12-4 to TRBJ2-7; D may be TRBD1 or TRBD2 (5 bases each). The CDR3 has 15 residues. The V end lost 3 bases, the J end lost 0 bases, and 12 bases lay between the germline ends. The CDR3: CASSFEGLSSYEQYF. The CDR3 DNA is TGTGCCAGCAGTTTCGAGGGGTTAAGCTCCTACGAGCAGTACTTC.

CDR3 nucleotide sequence: TGCAGTGCTTCCTTTGGCGGGAGAACAGATACGCAGTATTTT. Translation: CSASFGGRTDTQYF. This chain connects TRBV20-1 to TRBJ2-3; the match to TRBD2 covers 7 bases. V was pared by 5 bases and J by 3 bases, with 8 bases of the junction left unmatched. Germline CDR1 DFQATT, CDR2 SNEGSKA (reference sequence). The CDR3 consists of 14 residues.

The chain has TRBV5-1 and TRBJ1-4, with D tentatively TRBD1 (6 bases). This CDR3 is 15 amino acids long. Germline V gene lookup returns CDR1 SGHRS and CDR2 YFSETQ. Deletions cut 6 bases from V and 8 bases from J, with 20 bases between. In nucleotides, the CDR3 is TGCGCCAGCATGGAACAGGGAAAGGAGGCGGAAAAACTGTTTTTT. Protein product: CASMEQGKEAEKLFF.

The chain has TRBV12-3 or TRBV12-4 and TRBJ2-7; 13 nucleotides align to TRBD2. With 7 bases clipped from V and 4 bases from J, the junction kept 13 bases outside the gene matches. The CDR3 contains 17 residues. CDR3 sequence (DNA): TGTGCCAGCACCGATCCGGGACTAGCGGGATCCCCATACGAGCAGTACTTC. This translates into CASTDPGLAGSPYEQYF.

V usage is TRBV5-4 and J usage is TRBJ2-3; TRBD2 aligns across 8 bases. The junction had 6 bases not matched to a gene; V was cut back by 0 bases and J by 3 bases. The CDR3 loop spans 16 amino acids. The germline V gene encodes CDR1 SGHNT and CDR2 YYREEE (reference sequence). CDR3 sequence (DNA): TGTGCCAGCAGCTTGGCTATGGCGGGGGGAACAGATACGCAGTATTTT. Translated, it gives CASSLAMAGGTDTQYF. The full variable domain, in which reference TRBV5-4 and TRBJ2-3 provide the parts outside the CDR3, is ETGVTQSPTHLIKTRGQQVTLRCSSQSGHNTVSWYQQALGQGPQFIFQYYREEENGRGNFPPRFSGLQFPNYSSELNVNALELDDSALYLCASSLAMAGGTDTQYFGPGTRLTVL.

The rearrangement joins TRBV3-1 to TRBJ2-3; 7 nucleotides match TRBD2. The CDR3 loop spans 21 amino acids. With 4 bases clipped from V and 2 bases from J, the junction kept 24 bases outside the gene matches. CDR1 and CDR2 from the germline V gene are LGHDT and YNNKEL (reference sequence). This CDR3 is CASSPSGTGGGPGYFTDTQYF. DNA of the CDR3: TGTGCCAGCAGCCCCTCCGGCACCGGGGGAGGGCCGGGATACTTCACAGATACGCAGTATTTT.

J is TRBJ1-2 and V is TRBV7-1; no definite D call. TRBV7-1 is identified as an open reading frame with a role that is uncertain. The CDR3 covers 14 residues. The V and J ends lost 5 bases and 4 bases respectively, with 14 bases between them. The CDR3 spells CASSPRWVPYGYTF. DNA of the CDR3: TGTGCCAGCAGCCCCCGGTGGGTCCCCTATGGCTACACCTTC.

DNA for the CDR3: TGTGCCAGCAGCTTAGAGTCGGCGAATCAGCCCCAGCATTTT. It specifies CASSLESANQPQHF. This chain links TRBV7-9 with TRBJ1-5; D is unclear. V lost 1 base to trimming and J lost 4 bases, with 8 bases between them. Germline lookup yields CDR1 SEHNR and CDR2 FQNEAQ (reference sequence). There are 14 residues in the CDR3.

V is TRBV19 and J is TRBJ2-1; 11 bases line up with TRBD2. V shed 6 bases, J shed 4 bases, and the junction held 2 bases outside the gene matches. Germline V CDR1 and CDR2: LNHDA, SQIVND (reference sequence). This CDR3 is built from 14 residues. CDR3 bases: TGTGCCAGTAGGGGACTAGCGGAATACAATGAGCAGTTCTTC. Translating it yields CASRGLAEYNEQFF.

This sequence joins TRBV10-3 and TRBJ2-3; D is ambiguous. The germline gives CDR1 ENHRY, CDR2 SYGVKD. The CDR3 has 12 amino acids. The V end lost 11 bases, the J end lost 6 bases, and 15 bases lay between the germline ends. In DNA form, the CDR3 reads TGTGCCGCTCGGGTCAGTGGGGATACGCAGTATTTT. Translated: CAARVSGDTQYF.

This rearrangement joins TRBV15 to TRBJ2-7; 10 nucleotides line up with TRBD1. V shed 5 bases and J 4 bases; nucleotides not matched to a gene: 5. From germline, CDR1 is LNHNV and CDR2 YYDKDF (reference sequence). The CDR3 contains 14 residues. The CDR3 reads CATSSWTGGYEQYF. CDR3 nucleotide sequence: TGTGCCACCAGCTCGTGGACAGGGGGATACGAGCAGTACTTC. Combining the CDR3 with reference TRBV15 and TRBJ2-7 gives the whole variable domain DAMVIQNPRYQVTQFGKPVTLSCSQTLNHNVMYWYQQKSSQAPKLLFHYYDKDFNNEADTPDNFQSRRPNTSFCFLDIRSPGLGDTAMYLCATSSWTGGYEQYFGPGTRLTVT.

The sample holds a few counts of this clonotype. The CDR3 sequence is CASKMGQSTDTQYF. The CDR3 nucleotides are TGTGCCAGCAAAATGGGACAGAGCACAGATACGCAGTATTTT. This chain uses TRBV6-1 with TRBJ2-3; 7 nucleotides align to TRBD1. The CDR3 covers 14 residues. The germline CDR1 and CDR2 sequences are MNHNS and SASEGT. Trimming removed 7 bases from V and 0 bases from J; junction bases left unmatched: 4.

The chain couples TRBV29-1 to TRBJ1-5; D call uncertain. Germline CDR1 is SQVTM and CDR2 is ANQGSEA. Trimming shortened V by 6 bases and J by 5 bases, and 17 bases separated the two germline ends. This CDR3 spans 14 amino acids. The CDR3 loop is CSVSKGSSDQPQHF. Here the CDR3 DNA reads TGCAGCGTCTCAAAAGGGTCCTCAGATCAGCCCCAGCATTTT.

Ten or more counts support this clonotype. This sequence joins TRBV30 and TRBJ2-4; D gene uncertain. The length of the CDR3 is 16 residues. The germline CDR1 and CDR2 sequences are GTSNPN and SVGIG (reference sequence). Trimming left V 0 bases short and J 8 bases short, with 20 bases between. CDR3 in amino acids: CAWSVGVGVSLDIQYF. The CDR3 nucleotides read TGTGCCTGGAGTGTTGGAGTAGGAGTCTCGTTGGACATTCAGTACTTC.

This clonotype turned up a few times. The CDR3 coding sequence is TGCAGCGCCCGGGACAGGGGCGGAAACACCATATATTTT. It yields the protein CSARDRGGNTIYF. This chain links TRBV29-1 with TRBJ1-3, with TRBD1 identical over 10 bases. Germline CDR1 reads SQVTM; CDR2 reads ANQGSEA. The CDR3 has 13 residues. With V trimmed by 7 bases and J by 4 bases, 4 bases remained unmatched.

This clonotype has just a few counts. The J gene is TRBJ1-5, the V gene TRBV28; D is ambiguous. The germline gives CDR1 MDHEN, CDR2 SYDVKM. Trimming shortened V by 2 bases and J by 2 bases, and 10 bases separated the two germline ends. The CDR3 has 15 amino acids. CDR3 coding DNA: TGTGCCAGCAGTTTAGGGTCCCTCGGCAATCAGCCCCAGCATTTT. Translating it yields CASSLGSLGNQPQHF.

This chain links TRBV28 with TRBJ2-5, with TRBD1 matching over 7 bases. J lost 0 bases, V lost 6 bases, and 7 bases had no gene match. CDR1 MDHEN and CDR2 SYDVKM come from the germline V gene. CDR3 length equals 15 residues. The CDR3 here is CASRSPGQNQETQYF. Written as DNA, the CDR3 is TGTGCCAGCAGGTCTCCGGGACAGAACCAAGAGACCCAGTACTTC.